The 21 T cell receptor beta chains below all came from one sample that was sequenced in a study of PD-1 blockade in mismatch repair-deficient tumors. The method was immunoSEQ multiplex PCR; TCRdb's version includes in-frame clones alone and lacks a portion of them. The sample contains about 19,000 clones, roughly 80% of which appear only once. Source: PBMCs, taken 52 weeks after starting pembrolizumab. The receptors stem from an adult with mismatch repair-deficient cancer.

This clone was counted between two and nine times. The chain combines TRBV6-5 with TRBJ2-3; D perhaps matches TRBD1 (6 bases). V lost 6 bases and J 2 bases, leaving 12 bases between the germline ends. Germline values: CDR1 MNHEY, CDR2 SVGAGI. The length of the CDR3 is 14 residues. CDR3 sequence reads: CASRAGAITDTQYF. CDR3 DNA sequence: TGTGCCAGCAGAGCAGGGGCAATCACAGATACGCAGTATTTT.

The rearrangement uses TRBV28 and TRBJ2-1, with TRBD2 identical over 8 bases. The J segment lost 9 bases and the V segment lost 3 bases, leaving 10 bases of the junction unmatched. Germline CDR1 MDHEN, CDR2 SYDVKM. The CDR3 totals 15 residues. The CDR3 region has the DNA TGTGCCAGCAGTTTGGTAACAGCGGGAGAGCGTGAGCAGTTCTTC. Translating it yields CASSLVTAGEREQFF.

V usage is TRBV28 and J usage is TRBJ1-2; a weak D match, TRBD1 (5 bases). This CDR3 comprises 17 residues. V dropped 1 base and J dropped 5 bases, with 20 bases sitting between them. Per germline, CDR1 MDHEN and CDR2 SYDVKM. CDR3 in DNA: TGTGCCAGCAGTTTATTCGGTCCGGCAGGGAAGTCTTATGGCTACACCTTC. This encodes CASSLFGPAGKSYGYTF.

Only one count was recorded for this clone. This chain uses TRBV9 with TRBJ1-3; the D is unclear. V dropped 4 bases and J dropped 0 bases, with 14 bases sitting between them. The CDR3 is made up of 16 amino acids. Germline V gene sequence: CDR1 SGDLS, CDR2 YYNGEE. The CDR3 DNA follows: TGTGCCAGCAGCCCGGATATGGCTAGCTCTGGAAACACCATATATTTT. Translating gives CASSPDMASSGNTIYF.

The sample holds a few counts of this clone. The chain combines TRBV6-9 with TRBJ1-2; TRBD1 agrees at 9 bases. Germline-derived CDR1 and CDR2 are MNHGY and SVAAGI. J lost 6 bases, V lost 8 bases, and 7 bases had no gene match. This CDR3 region has 13 residues. CDR3: CASLNRGPDGYTF. CDR3 nucleotide sequence: TGTGCCAGCCTGAACAGGGGGCCCGATGGCTACACCTTC.

Turning to this clone: A junction end diverges from the germline sequence, so it may reflect a read error. This specimen includes other DNA sequences encoding the same CDR3. The J gene is TRBJ2-3, the V gene TRBV13; no clear D. The CDR3 length is 11 residues. In germline, CDR1 is PRHDT, CDR2 FYEKMQ (reference sequence). This chain's CDR3 is CASSLLDTQYF. The CDR3 DNA follows: TGCGCCAGCAGCTTACTAGATACGCAGTATTTT.

The chain uses TRBV7-9 and TRBJ2-5; 7 bases match TRBD2. In germline, CDR1 is SEHNR, CDR2 FQNEAQ (reference sequence). Losses at the gene ends were 1 base for V and 4 bases for J; bases not matched to a gene: 6. The CDR3 contains 15 residues. DNA of the CDR3: TGTGCCAGCAGCTTAGTCGCGGGAGAGGGAGAGACCCAGTACTTC. Protein: CASSLVAGEGETQYF.

This rearrangement joins TRBV18 to TRBJ1-5, with TRBD1 identical over 10 bases. The germline gives CDR1 KGHSH, CDR2 LQKENI. V was clipped by 1 base and J by 5 bases; unmatched bases: 2. CDR3 length: 15 residues. CDR3 protein: CASSPRGTGDQPQHF. The CDR3 region has the DNA TGTGCCAGCTCACCACGGGGGACAGGGGATCAGCCCCAGCATTTT.

This CDR3 is CASSSSPNEGGEQFF. Written as DNA, the CDR3 is TGCGCCAGCAGCTCTAGCCCTAATGAGGGTGGTGAGCAGTTCTTC. V gene TRBV5-1 combines with J gene TRBJ2-1; D may be TRBD2 (5 bases). The CDR3 contains 15 residues. In germline, CDR1 is SGHRS, CDR2 YFSETQ. Trimming removed 3 bases at V and 9 bases at J, with 19 bases between.

V and J are TRBV5-1 and TRBJ2-3, with 10 bases that match TRBD2. The CDR3 sequence is 17 residues long. V lost 5 bases and J lost 2; bases outside the gene matches: 11. The V gene's germline CDR1 is SGHRS and CDR2 YFSETQ. CDR3 sequence reads: CASRAGLADRNTDTQYF. CDR3 bases: TGCGCCAGCAGGGCTGGACTAGCGGACAGAAACACAGATACGCAGTATTTT.

This clone appeared once. The CDR3 region has the DNA TGTGCCAGCAGCGTAGGGCCTTACAATGAGCAGTTCTTC. As protein: CASSVGPYNEQFF. The chain is built from TRBV9 and TRBJ2-1; D remains ambiguous. The CDR3 has 13 residues. V lost 0 bases and J lost 4, with 5 bases in between. From germline, CDR1 is SGDLS and CDR2 YYNGEE.

V and J are TRBV30 and TRBJ2-1, with a possible D match to TRBD2 (5 bases). Germline-derived CDR1 and CDR2 are GTSNPN and SVGIG (reference sequence). V shed 3 bases and J shed 10 bases, with 13 bases lying between them. This CDR3 is built from 12 residues. DNA of the CDR3: TGTGCCTGGAGCAATCTAGCTCAGGAGCAGTTCTTC. Translated: CAWSNLAQEQFF.

The chain links TRBV28 to TRBJ2-1; TRBD1 matches 9 bases. V trimming: 5 bases; J trimming: 2 bases; junction bases outside the gene matches: 16. This CDR3 region has 19 residues. The germline gives CDR1 MDHEN, CDR2 SYDVKM. As DNA, the CDR3 is TGTGCCAGCAGTCCCTGGGGACAGGGCATCAGCGGTGCCTACAATGAGCAGTTCTTC. It codes for CASSPWGQGISGAYNEQFF.

The rearrangement joins TRBV7-9 to TRBJ2-1, with 11 bases aligning to TRBD2. J was trimmed by 4 bases and V by 0 bases; bases with no gene match: 2. The CDR3 loop spans 16 amino acids. CDR1 and CDR2 (germline): SEHNR, FQNEAQ (reference sequence). Written as DNA, the CDR3 is TGTGCCAGCAGCTTAGCGGGACTAGCGGAGTACAATGAGCAGTTCTTC. It is translated as CASSLAGLAEYNEQFF.

The CDR3 sequence is CASSQVGTDTQYF. CDR3 bases: TGTGCCAGCAGCCAAGTAGGCACAGATACGCAGTATTTT. This chain joins TRBV4-2 and TRBJ2-3, with D unresolved. The CDR3 length is 13 residues. V lost 1 base to trimming and J lost 1 base, with 3 bases between them. Germline lookup yields CDR1 LGHNA and CDR2 YNFKEQ.

There are a few counts of this clone. The chain joins TRBV5-1 to TRBJ2-7, with D hard to call. CDR3 length equals 14 residues. Looked up from germline, CDR1 is SGHRS and CDR2 is YFSETQ. V was clipped by 4 bases and J by 2 bases, with 13 bases between them. In DNA, the CDR3 is TGCGCCAGCAGCATCCTGGGCGACCCCTACGAGCAGTACTTC. This sequence encodes CASSILGDPYEQYF.

This chain uses TRBV4-1 with TRBJ1-6, with D possibly matching TRBD1 (6 bases). The germline V gene encodes CDR1 MGHRA and CDR2 YSYEKL. Trimming took 0 bases from V and 10 from J, leaving 13 bases between them. The CDR3 totals 15 residues. In nucleotides, the CDR3 is TGCGCCAGCAGCCAAGAACAGGGTCTAGGGTCACCCCTCCACTTT. It yields the protein CASSQEQGLGSPLHF.

This clone was seen more than once but under ten times. In nucleotides, the CDR3 is TGTGCCAGCAGCTTAGTCGGTTCCGGGACAGGGAGTTATGGCTACACCTTC. It translates to CASSLVGSGTGSYGYTF. The chain uses TRBV7-6 and TRBJ1-2; 9 bases agree with TRBD1. J was trimmed by 5 bases and V by 1 base; bases with no gene match: 11. This CDR3 contains 17 residues. CDR1 is SGHVS, CDR2 FNYEAQ, per germline.

The chain is built from TRBV5-4 and TRBJ1-2, with D maybe TRBD1 (6 bases). Germline-derived CDR1 and CDR2 are SGHNT and YYREEE (reference sequence). CDR3 length: 13 residues. The V and J ends lost 5 bases and 3 bases respectively, with 11 bases between them. In nucleotides, the CDR3 is TGTGCCAGCAGACAACAGGGTGACTATGGCTACACCTTC. Translating it yields CASRQQGDYGYTF.

The chain carries TRBV5-4 and TRBJ2-1, with 7 bases identical to TRBD2. Germline V CDR1 and CDR2: SGHNT, YYREEE (reference sequence). V lost 2 bases, J lost 0 bases, and 2 bases stayed unmatched. The CDR3 consists of 15 residues. In DNA, the CDR3 is TGTGCCAGCAGCTTAGCGGGAAGCTCCTACAATGAGCAGTTCTTC. Protein product: CASSLAGSSYNEQFF. Full variable domain (rest looked up from reference TRBV5-4 and TRBJ2-1): ETGVTQSPTHLIKTRGQQVTLRCSSQSGHNTVSWYQQALGQGPQFIFQYYREEENGRGNFPPRFSGLQFPNYSSELNVNALELDDSALYLCASSLAGSSYNEQFFGPGTRLTVL.

This clone has just one count. The CDR3 spells CASTQTGSGNQPQHF. The DNA for the CDR3 is TGTGCCAGTACCCAGACAGGGAGCGGCAATCAGCCCCAGCATTTT. V and J are TRBV19 and TRBJ1-5, with TRBD1 identical over 7 bases. Germline assignment: CDR1 LNHDA and CDR2 SQIVND (reference sequence). The CDR3 contains 15 residues. The V segment lost 7 bases and the J segment 2 bases; nucleotides outside the gene matches: 8.